This T cell receptor beta chain derives from a study of blood T cell repertoires in COVID-19. Whole-study context: Acute-phase and convalescent COVID-19 samples originated in the United States, Italy and Spain. PBMCs, B-cell-depleted T cells, or T cells provided the cDNA or gDNA that made up the material.

The CDR3 totals 16 residues. In the original workflow: Reference gene primers were amplified, and this amplification served to estimate nucleated cell counts. Sequenced by immunoSEQ multiplex PCR; TCRdb stores in-frame clones only, minus some. Clone size and the V and J calls come from that table; the DNA yielded D and trimming. The data contain about 300,000 clones, about 89% of them singletons. The sample consisted of peripheral blood. The TCR comes from a woman in her thirties or forties who had recovered from COVID-19. The chain couples TRBV21-1 to TRBJ1-1; TRBD1 reflects the table's D call only, with no check against the DNA. TRBV21-1 is described as a pseudogene. The CDR3 bases are TGTGCCAGCAGCAACGGATCTCTCCAGGGGGCCGCTGAAGCTTTCTTT. Its translation is CASSNGSLQGAAEAFF.